The sample holds one count of the clone carrying this T cell receptor beta chain. Its antigen is not identified. As for time point: 2014-2015 season, pre-vaccination. Adults received seasonal inactivated influenza vaccine, with sorted blood CD4 subsets sequenced before and after. The data derive from a study of follicular helper T cells after annual influenza vaccination. The overall study: Days 0, 7 and 28 post-vaccination were the blood draw times. Across the 2013-2014, 2014-2015 and 2015-2016 vaccination seasons, some subjects were resampled.

The V gene's germline CDR1 is SNHLY and CDR2 FYNNEI. This CDR3 has 15 amino acids. J lost 3 bases, V lost 7 bases, and 7 bases had no gene match. Study findings and constraints: Change in circulating plasmablasts correlated with ICOS+CD38+ cTfh clonality change.

Method: immunoSEQ multiplex PCR; TCRdb's copy keeps in-frame clones and lacks some. The top ten clones hold about 0.41% of a sample with around 13,000 clones, roughly three quarters of them seen once. Source: CXCR5- memory CD4+ T cells sorted from blood, taken on the day of influenza vaccination. V is TRBV2 and J is TRBJ1-3; 9 nucleotides line up with TRBD1. This receptor was taken from an adult who received the influenza vaccine. In DNA, the CDR3 is TGTGCCAGCACATATCGGACAGGGGATGGAAACACCATATATTTT. Residues: CASTYRTGDGNTIYF.